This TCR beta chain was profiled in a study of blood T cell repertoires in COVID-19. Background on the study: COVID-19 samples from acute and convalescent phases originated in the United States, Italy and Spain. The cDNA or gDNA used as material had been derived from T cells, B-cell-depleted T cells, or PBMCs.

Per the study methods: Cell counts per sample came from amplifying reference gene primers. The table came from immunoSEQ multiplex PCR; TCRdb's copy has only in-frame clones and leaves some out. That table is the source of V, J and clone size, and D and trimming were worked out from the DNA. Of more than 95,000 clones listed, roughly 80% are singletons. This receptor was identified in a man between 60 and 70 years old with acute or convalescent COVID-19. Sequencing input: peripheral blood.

CDR3 loop: CASSLGRYEQFF. DNA of the CDR3: TGTGCCAGCAGCTTAGGTCGGTATGAGCAGTTCTTC. The chain combines TRBV7-2 with TRBJ2-1; D ambiguous. Germline CDR1 and CDR2: SGHTA and FQGNSA. The CDR3 contains 12 residues. V was pared by 1 base and J by 8 bases, with 6 bases between. Full variable domain (rest looked up from reference TRBV7-2 and TRBJ2-1): GAGVSQSPSNKVTEKGKDVELRCDPISGHTALYWYRQSLGQGLEFLIYFQGNSAPDKSGLPSDRFSAERTGGSVSTLTIQRTQQEDSAVYLCASSLGRYEQFFGPGTRLTVL.